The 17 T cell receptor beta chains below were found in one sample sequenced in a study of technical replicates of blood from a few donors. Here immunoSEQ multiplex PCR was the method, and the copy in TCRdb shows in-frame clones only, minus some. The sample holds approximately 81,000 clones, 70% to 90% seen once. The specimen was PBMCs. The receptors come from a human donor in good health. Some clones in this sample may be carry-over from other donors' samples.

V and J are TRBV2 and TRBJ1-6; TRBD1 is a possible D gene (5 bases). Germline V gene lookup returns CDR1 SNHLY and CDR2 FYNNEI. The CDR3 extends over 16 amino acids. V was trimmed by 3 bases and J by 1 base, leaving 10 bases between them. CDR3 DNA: TGTGCCAGCAGTGAGGGGGGAAAGTCCTATAATTCACCCCTCCACTTT. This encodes CASSEGGKSYNSPLHF.

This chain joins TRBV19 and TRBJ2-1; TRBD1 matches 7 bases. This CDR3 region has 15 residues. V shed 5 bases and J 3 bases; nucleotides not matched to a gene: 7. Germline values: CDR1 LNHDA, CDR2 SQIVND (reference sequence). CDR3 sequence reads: CASSPGDSNYNEQFF. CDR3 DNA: TGTGCCAGTAGTCCCGGGGACAGCAACTACAATGAGCAGTTCTTC.

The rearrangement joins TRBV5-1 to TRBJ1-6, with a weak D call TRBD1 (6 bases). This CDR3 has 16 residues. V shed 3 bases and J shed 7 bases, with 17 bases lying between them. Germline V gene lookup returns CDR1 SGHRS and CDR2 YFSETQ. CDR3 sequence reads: CASSWGTDRLNSPLHF. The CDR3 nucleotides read TGCGCCAGCAGCTGGGGCACGGACAGACTAAATTCACCCCTCCACTTT.

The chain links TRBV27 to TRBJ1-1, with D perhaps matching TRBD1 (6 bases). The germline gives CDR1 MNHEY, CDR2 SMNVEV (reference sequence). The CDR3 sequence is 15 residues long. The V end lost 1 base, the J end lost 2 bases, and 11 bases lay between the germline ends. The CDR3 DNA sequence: TGTGCCAGCAGTTTATTTTCGGGGGGCAACACTGAAGCTTTCTTT. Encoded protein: CASSLFSGGNTEAFF.

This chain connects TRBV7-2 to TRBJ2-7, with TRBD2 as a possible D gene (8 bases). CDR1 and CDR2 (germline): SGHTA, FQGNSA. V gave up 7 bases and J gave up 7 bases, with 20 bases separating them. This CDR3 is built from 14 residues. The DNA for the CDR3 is TGTGCCAGCAAAGTGGACAGGTCGGGAGGGGAGCAGTACTTC. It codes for CASKVDRSGGEQYF.

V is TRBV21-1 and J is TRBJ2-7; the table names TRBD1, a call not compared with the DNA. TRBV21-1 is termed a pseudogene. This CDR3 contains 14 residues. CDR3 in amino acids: CASSSQDRVYEQYF. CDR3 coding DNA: TGTGCCAGCAGCTCCCAGGACAGAGTATACGAGCAGTACTTC.

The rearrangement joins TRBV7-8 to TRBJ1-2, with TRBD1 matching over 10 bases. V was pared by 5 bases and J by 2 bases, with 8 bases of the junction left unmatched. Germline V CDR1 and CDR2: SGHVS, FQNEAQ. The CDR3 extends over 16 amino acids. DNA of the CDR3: TGTGCCAGCAGCCCAATCGACAGGGGGCAGAACTATGGCTACACCTTC. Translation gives CASSPIDRGQNYGYTF.

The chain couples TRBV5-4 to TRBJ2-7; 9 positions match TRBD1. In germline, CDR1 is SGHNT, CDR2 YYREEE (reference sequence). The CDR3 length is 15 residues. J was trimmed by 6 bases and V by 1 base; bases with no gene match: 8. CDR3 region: CASSLIGQGSLEQYF. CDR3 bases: TGTGCCAGCAGCTTGATCGGACAGGGGAGTCTCGAGCAGTACTTC.

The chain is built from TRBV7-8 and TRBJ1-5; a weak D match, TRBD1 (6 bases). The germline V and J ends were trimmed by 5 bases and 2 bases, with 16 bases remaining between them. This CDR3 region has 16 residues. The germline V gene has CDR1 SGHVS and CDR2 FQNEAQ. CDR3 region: CASSIGGRNGNQPQHF. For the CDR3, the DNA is TGTGCCAGCAGCATAGGGGGGAGGAATGGCAATCAGCCCCAGCATTTT. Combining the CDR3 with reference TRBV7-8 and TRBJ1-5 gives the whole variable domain GAGVSQSPRYKVAKRGQDVALRCDPISGHVSLFWYQQALGQGPEFLTYFQNEAQLDKSGLPSDRFFAERPEGSVSTLKIQRTQQEDSAVYLCASSIGGRNGNQPQHFGDGTRLSIL.

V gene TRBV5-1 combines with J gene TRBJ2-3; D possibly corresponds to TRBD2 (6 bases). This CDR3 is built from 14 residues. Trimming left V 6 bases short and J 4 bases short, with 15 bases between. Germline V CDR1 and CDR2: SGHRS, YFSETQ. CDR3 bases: TGCGCCAGCACCCAATCGACTAGTGCAGATACGCAGTATTTT. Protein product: CASTQSTSADTQYF.

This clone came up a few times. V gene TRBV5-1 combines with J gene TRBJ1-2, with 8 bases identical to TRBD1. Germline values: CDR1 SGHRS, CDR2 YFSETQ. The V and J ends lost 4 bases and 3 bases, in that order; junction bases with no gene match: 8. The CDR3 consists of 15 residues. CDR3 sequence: CASSRGTGKDYGYTF. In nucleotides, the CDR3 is TGCGCCAGCAGCAGGGGGACAGGTAAAGACTATGGCTACACCTTC.

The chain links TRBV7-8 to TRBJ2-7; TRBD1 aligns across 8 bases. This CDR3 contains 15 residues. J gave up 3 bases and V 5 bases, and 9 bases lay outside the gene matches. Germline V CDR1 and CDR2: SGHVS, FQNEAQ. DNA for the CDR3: TGTGCCAGCAGCAACGGGGGACAGGCGAACTACGAGCAGTACTTC. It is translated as CASSNGGQANYEQYF.

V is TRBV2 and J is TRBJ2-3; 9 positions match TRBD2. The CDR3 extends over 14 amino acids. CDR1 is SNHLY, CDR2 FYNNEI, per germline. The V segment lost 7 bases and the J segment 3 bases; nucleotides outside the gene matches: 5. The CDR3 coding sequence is TGTGCCAGCAACGTAGCGGGAGTTACAGATACGCAGTATTTT. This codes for CASNVAGVTDTQYF.

CDR3 coding DNA: TGTGCCAGCAGCTCGACAGCTAACACCGGGGAGCTGTTTTTT. This encodes CASSSTANTGELFF. The rearrangement links TRBV5-4 to TRBJ2-2; maybe TRBD1 (5 bases). There are 14 residues in the CDR3. The germline V gene has CDR1 SGHNT and CDR2 YYREEE (reference sequence). Between the trimmed V and J ends, which lost 3 bases and 2 bases, there was a span of 8 bases.

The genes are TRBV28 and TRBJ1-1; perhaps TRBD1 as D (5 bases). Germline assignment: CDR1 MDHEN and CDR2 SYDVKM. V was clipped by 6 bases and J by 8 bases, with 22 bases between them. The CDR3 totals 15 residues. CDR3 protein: CASRPPGLSAQEAFF. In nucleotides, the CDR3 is TGTGCCAGCAGGCCCCCAGGGTTGTCAGCGCAGGAAGCTTTCTTT.

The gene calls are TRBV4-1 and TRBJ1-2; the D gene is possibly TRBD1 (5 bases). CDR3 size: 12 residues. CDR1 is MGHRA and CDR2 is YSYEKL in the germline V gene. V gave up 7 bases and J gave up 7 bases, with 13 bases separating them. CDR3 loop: CASTTGLGGYTF. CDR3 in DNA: TGCGCCAGCACCACAGGTTTGGGTGGCTACACCTTC.

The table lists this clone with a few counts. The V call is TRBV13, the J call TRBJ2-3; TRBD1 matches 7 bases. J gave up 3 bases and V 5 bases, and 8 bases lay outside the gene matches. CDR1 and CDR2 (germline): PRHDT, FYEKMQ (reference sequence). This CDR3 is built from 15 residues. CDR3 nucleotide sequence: TGTGCCAGCAGCCTATCGGCAGGGGGTACAGATACGCAGTATTTT. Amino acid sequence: CASSLSAGGTDTQYF. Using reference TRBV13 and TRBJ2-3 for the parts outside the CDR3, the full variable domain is AAGVIQSPRHLIKEKRETATLKCYPIPRHDTVYWYQQGPGQDPQFLISFYEKMQSDKGSIPDRFSAQQFSDYHSELNMSSLELGDSALYFCASSLSAGGTDTQYFGPGTRLTVL.